The clone carrying this TCR beta chain was observed a few times. CDR1 is SGHAT, CDR2 FQNNGV, per germline. J was trimmed by 7 bases and V by 0 bases; bases with no gene match: 5. The CDR3 runs 16 residues. This entry belongs to a study of identical twins. In TCRdb, the 5' RACE reads were re-called with MiXCR into one record per CDR3 protein. The sample includes a few hundred thousand distinct CDR3 sequences, approximately 25% of them seen just once. These data were also filed under a second study, of T cells expressing NK-cell markers. Turning to that study: Several donors' CD3+CD56-NKG2C+ cells were dominated by the same clonotypes.

Sequenced sample: CD4+ T cells sorted from blood. The TCR sequence derives from a woman aged 18-29 years in good health. The chain combines TRBV11-2 with TRBJ1-6; 8 nucleotides match TRBD1. CDR3: CASSLDWTGTNSPLHF. The CDR3 DNA follows: TGTGCCAGCAGCTTAGATTGGACAGGGACCAATTCACCCCTCCACTTT.